Sequencing of this TCR beta chain was carried out in a study of molecular identifiers for immune sequencing clone quantification. This clonotype has a count of ten or more. One entry per CDR3 protein results from TCRdb running MiXCR on the PCR reads. The sample carries about 640,000 distinct CDR3 sequences, less than 20% recorded once. The germline V gene encodes CDR1 MNHNS and CDR2 SASEGT. There are 11 residues in the CDR3. Trimming took 10 bases from V and 6 from J, leaving 11 bases between them. The chain recombines TRBV6-1 with TRBJ2-3, with D possibly being TRBD2 (5 bases). The receptor comes from a human donor in good health. Some libraries in this study had Jurkat cell RNA spiked in. Sequenced input: naive CD8+ T cells from blood, with Jurkat cell RNA spiked in. Subset denoted: FACS-sorted CD8+CD4-CCR7+CD45RA+ naive T cells. As DNA, the CDR3 is TGTGCCACCAGAGCGGCGGATACGCAGTATTTT. This sequence encodes CATRAADTQYF.